This T cell receptor (beta chain) was identified in a study of metastatic and nonmetastatic thyroid tumors. At the level of the study: Samples came from malignant and benign thyroid patients, and repertoires were compared across blood and tumor or nodule tissue. Findings and limits, study-wide: Reportedly, malignant thyroid tumors had significantly higher TCR beta diversity than benign nodules, in blood and tumor.

Original handling: Researchers built a distant-metastasis classifier for papillary thyroid cancer that drew on CDR3 differences across clinicopathological groups. TCRdb reassembled clones from the PCR reads with MiXCR. These V and J calls are TCRdb output, not the study's own analysis. The data contain roughly 25,000 clones, 20% to 30% of them singletons. The table lists this clone with a few counts. Its antigen is unknown. The same CDR3 is also encoded by other DNA sequences in this sample. Thyroid surgery was preceded by no treatment in any patient. The TCR comes from a male donor with papillary thyroid cancer or a benign thyroid nodule (not recorded which). Some clones in this sample may be carry-over from other donors' samples. The sequencing input was blood.

The CDR3 protein is CASSPAPGNYEQYF. In DNA form, the CDR3 reads TGTGCCAGCAGTCCAGCACCCGGTAACTACGAGCAGTACTTC. This sequence joins TRBV6-1 and TRBJ2-7; no reliable D call. Germline lookup yields CDR1 MNHNS and CDR2 SASEGT. This CDR3 spans 14 amino acids. V was pared by 5 bases and J by 3 bases, with 14 bases between.